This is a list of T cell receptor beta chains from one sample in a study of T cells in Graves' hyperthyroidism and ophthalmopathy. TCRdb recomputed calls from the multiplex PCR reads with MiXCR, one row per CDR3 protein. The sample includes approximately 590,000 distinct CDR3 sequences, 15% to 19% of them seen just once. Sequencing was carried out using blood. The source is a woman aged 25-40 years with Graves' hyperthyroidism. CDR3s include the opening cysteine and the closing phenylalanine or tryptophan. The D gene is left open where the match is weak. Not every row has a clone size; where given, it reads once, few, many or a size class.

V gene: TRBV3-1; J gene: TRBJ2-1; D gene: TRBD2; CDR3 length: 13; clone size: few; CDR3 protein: CASSQGSGLAGIF; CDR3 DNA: TGTGCCAGCAGCCAAGGCTCGGGACTAGCTGGTATCTTC
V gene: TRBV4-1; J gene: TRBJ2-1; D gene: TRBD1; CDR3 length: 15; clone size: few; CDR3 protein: CASSQRTGNYNEQFF; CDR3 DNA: TGCGCCAGCAGCCAACGGACAGGGAACTACAATGAGCAGTTCTTC
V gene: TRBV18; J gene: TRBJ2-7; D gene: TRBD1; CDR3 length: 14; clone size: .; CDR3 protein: CASSPGQGLSEQYF; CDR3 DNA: TGTGCCAGCTCACCAGGACAGGGACTCTCCGAGCAGTACTTC
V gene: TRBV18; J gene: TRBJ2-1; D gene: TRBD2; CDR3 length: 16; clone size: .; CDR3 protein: CASRSAGLAGETEQFF; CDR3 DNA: TGTGCCAGCCGCAGCGCGGGACTAGCGGGAGAAACTGAGCAGTTCTTC
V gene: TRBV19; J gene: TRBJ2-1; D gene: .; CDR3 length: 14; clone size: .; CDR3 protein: CASSIDPLDNEQFF; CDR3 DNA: TGTGCCAGTAGTATAGACCCACTAGACAATGAGCAGTTCTTC
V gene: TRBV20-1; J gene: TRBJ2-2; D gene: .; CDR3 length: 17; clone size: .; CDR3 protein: CSARDRRTNLHTGELFF; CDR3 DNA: TGCAGTGCTAGAGATCGTCGGACAAACCTTCATACCGGGGAGCTGTTTTTT
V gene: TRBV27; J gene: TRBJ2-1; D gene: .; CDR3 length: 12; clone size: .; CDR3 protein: CASSIRGGEQFF; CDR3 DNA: TGTGCCAGCAGTATCAGGGGGGGTGAGCAGTTCTTC
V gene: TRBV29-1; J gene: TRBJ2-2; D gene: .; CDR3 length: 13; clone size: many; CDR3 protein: CSVVTGAVGELFF; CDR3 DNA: TGCAGCGTTGTTACGGGTGCGGTCGGGGAGCTGTTTTTT
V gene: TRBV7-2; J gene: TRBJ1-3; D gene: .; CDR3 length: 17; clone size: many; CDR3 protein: CASSLVGVKSSGNTIYF; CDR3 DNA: TGTGCCAGCAGCTTAGTGGGAGTTAAGAGCTCTGGAAACACCATATATTTT
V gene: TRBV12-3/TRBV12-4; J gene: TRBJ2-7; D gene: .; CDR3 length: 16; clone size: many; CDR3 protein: CASSLDTIRSVREQYF; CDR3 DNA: TGTGCCAGCAGTTTAGACACCATACGTAGTGTGCGGGAGCAGTACTTC
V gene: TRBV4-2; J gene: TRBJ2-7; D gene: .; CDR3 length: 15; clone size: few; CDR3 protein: CASSQVRGTSYEQYF; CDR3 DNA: TGTGCCAGCAGCCAAGTACGAGGTACTTCCTACGAGCAGTACTTC
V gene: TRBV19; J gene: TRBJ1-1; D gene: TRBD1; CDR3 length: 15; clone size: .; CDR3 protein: CASSIVGQRNTEAFF; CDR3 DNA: TGTGCCAGTAGTATAGTGGGACAGCGAAACACTGAAGCTTTCTTT
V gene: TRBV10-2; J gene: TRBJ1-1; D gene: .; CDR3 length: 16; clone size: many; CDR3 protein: CASSESPGSPNTEAFF; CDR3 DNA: TGCGCCAGCAGTGAGTCGCCGGGCAGTCCGAACACTGAAGCTTTCTTT
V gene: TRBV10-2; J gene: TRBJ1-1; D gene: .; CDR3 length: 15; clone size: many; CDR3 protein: CASSDYASTNTEAFF; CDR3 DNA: TGCGCCAGCAGTGATTACGCCAGCACCAACACTGAAGCTTTCTTT
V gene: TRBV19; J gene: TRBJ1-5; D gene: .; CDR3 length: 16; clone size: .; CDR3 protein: CASSISRFSSNQPQHF; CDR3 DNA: TGTGCCAGTAGTATTTCGCGATTCTCTAGCAATCAGCCCCAGCATTTT
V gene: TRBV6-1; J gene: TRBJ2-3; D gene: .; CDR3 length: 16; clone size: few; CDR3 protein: CASSEWTGVLTDTQYF; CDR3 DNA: TGTGCCAGCAGTGAATGGACGGGAGTCTTGACAGATACGCAGTATTTT
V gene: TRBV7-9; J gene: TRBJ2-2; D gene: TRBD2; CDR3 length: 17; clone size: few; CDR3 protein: CASSLTSGRANTGELFF; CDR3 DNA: TGTGCCAGCAGCTTGACTAGCGGGAGAGCGAACACCGGGGAGCTGTTTTTT
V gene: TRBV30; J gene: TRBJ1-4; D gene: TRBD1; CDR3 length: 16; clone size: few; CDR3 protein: CAWSVGDRADNEKLFF; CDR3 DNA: TGTGCCTGGAGTGTGGGGGACAGGGCAGACAATGAAAAACTGTTTTTT
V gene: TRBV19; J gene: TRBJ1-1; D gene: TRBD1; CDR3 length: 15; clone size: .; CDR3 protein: CASSIKDRRNTEAFF; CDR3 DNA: TGTGCCAGTAGTATTAAGGACAGGAGGAACACTGAAGCTTTCTTT
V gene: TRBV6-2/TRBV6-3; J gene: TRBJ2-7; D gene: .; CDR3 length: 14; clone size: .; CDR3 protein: CASSRDRSLYEQYF; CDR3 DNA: TGTGCCAGCAGCCGGGACCGATCGCTTTACGAGCAGTACTTC